The 7 T cell receptor beta chains in this list originate from one sample, sequenced in a study of cytomegalovirus exposure and HLA in healthy donors. PCR primers comprised 60 Vbeta and 13 Jbeta primers. Here immunoSEQ multiplex PCR was the method, and the copy in TCRdb shows in-frame clones only, minus some. This table has some 150,000 clones, 60% to 80% appearing once. Sequences were obtained from PBMCs. Every receptor here comes from a woman aged 25-40 years in good health and CMV-seronegative.

The chain joins TRBV4-1 to TRBJ2-7, with D possibly being TRBD2 (5 bases). The germline gives CDR1 MGHRA, CDR2 YSYEKL. There are 15 residues in the CDR3. Trimming removed 5 bases at V and 7 bases at J, with 21 bases between. The CDR3 nucleotides are TGCGCCAGCAGCAAGGCTAGCAGATCCGCGGAGGAGCAGTACTTC. As protein: CASSKASRSAEEQYF.

V and J are TRBV29-1 and TRBJ1-1; no clear D gene. This CDR3 is 14 amino acids long. Germline V gene lookup returns CDR1 SQVTM and CDR2 ANQGSEA. Trimming took off 5 bases at V and 1 base at J, with 14 bases between the two ends. The CDR3 nucleotides read TGCAGCGTTAAATTAGCCCCAGCGAACACTGAAGCTTTCTTT. Protein: CSVKLAPANTEAFF.

The chain employs TRBV19 and TRBJ1-1; D uncertain. Germline values: CDR1 LNHDA, CDR2 SQIVND (reference sequence). The CDR3 consists of 13 residues. V lost 4 bases, J lost 3 bases, and 9 bases lay in between. CDR3 sequence: CASSTSGHTEAFF. CDR3 bases: TGTGCCAGTAGTACGAGCGGTCACACTGAAGCTTTCTTT.

This chain joins TRBV27 and TRBJ2-7; TRBD1 agrees at 12 bases. Trimming took 7 bases from V and 6 from J; bases not matched to a gene: 7. There are 14 residues in the CDR3. CDR1 and CDR2 (germline): MNHEY, SMNVEV (reference sequence). CDR3 sequence reads: CASTWGTGGGEQYF. CDR3 sequence (DNA): TGTGCCAGCACCTGGGGGACAGGGGGCGGCGAGCAGTACTTC.

The V and J genes are TRBV7-8 and TRBJ2-2; D may be TRBD1 (5 bases). Trimming stripped 1 base from V and 0 bases from J, with 9 bases between. The CDR3 loop spans 16 amino acids. Looked up from germline, CDR1 is SGHVS and CDR2 is FQNEAQ. CDR3 protein: CASSLGGTPNTGELFF. DNA for the CDR3: TGTGCCAGCAGCTTAGGGGGCACCCCGAACACCGGGGAGCTGTTTTTT.

The genes are TRBV15 and TRBJ2-3, with TRBD1 matching 7 bases. The V segment lost 7 bases and the J segment 2 bases; nucleotides outside the gene matches: 6. This CDR3 has 14 residues. The germline V gene encodes CDR1 LNHNV and CDR2 YYDKDF (reference sequence). In DNA form, the CDR3 reads TGTGCCACCAAAGGGGGCGCATTCACAGATACGCAGTATTTT. It translates to CATKGGAFTDTQYF.

The chain is built from TRBV27 and TRBJ1-6; no clear D gene. The CDR3 extends over 13 amino acids. CDR1 and CDR2 (germline): MNHEY, SMNVEV (reference sequence). Trimming stripped 3 bases from V and 8 bases from J, with 8 bases between. CDR3 nucleotide sequence: TGTGCCAGCAGTTTCAGGAGGGATTCACCCCTCCACTTT. Translation gives CASSFRRDSPLHF.